This TCR beta chain comes out of a study of blood T cell repertoires in COVID-19 (dated by TCRdb to 2020 to 2022). With regard to the full study: Samples from collaborators originated in the United States, Italy and Spain and spanned both the acute and convalescent phases of COVID-19. The prospective study material was composed of cDNA or gDNA derived from T cells, B-cell-depleted T cells, or PBMCs. Subjects who had been exposed to COVID-19, were actively infected with it, or had recovered from it provided the deeply sampled blood TCRbeta repertoires that made up the dataset. The repertoires were released in a freely available public database intended as a resource for research on the immune response to SARS-CoV-2. The samples were drawn from two sources: the first 160 participants of the ongoing ImmuneRACE study, and approximately 1,300 subjects contributed by 6 global collaborators. Sample metadata almost always included a de-identified subject ID, COVID-19 status, age in years and sex. Where HLA class I and class II types were available, the types were taken from metadata supplied by the sample provider, not from assay-based typing. The paper as a whole reports these results and caveats: Clinical and demographic metadata were provided uncurated, with the amount varying by source and participant.

TCRbeta CDR3 regions were amplified from genomic DNA by means of the immunoSEQ Assay, a bias-controlled multiplex PCR. Per the original workflow: The number of nucleated cells in each sample was estimated from the amplification of reference gene primers within the assay. To quantify the absolute abundance of each unique TCRbeta CDR3 rearrangement, sequence reads were collapsed and filtered. For each sample, productive Simpson clonality was calculated as the square root of Simpson's diversity index across productive rearrangements. The source is immuneACCESS, and TCRdb retained only in-frame sequences with V and J called. Part of the clones is not carried over; for the studies checked, unresolved V genes explain less than half of this, and the remainder is unexplained. V and J calls and clone size are given by that table; D and trimming were obtained from the DNA. The table for this sample lists around 320,000 clones; around 87% of them were counted only once. The ten largest clones capture 3.5% to 4.5% of the sample.

The germline ends are 21 bases apart after V is trimmed by 8 bases and J by 5 bases. From its cysteine to its phenylalanine, the CDR3 spans 15 amino acids. Only the CDR3 part of the read is kept: 45 bases, read in frame from the first base. CDR1 is given as MNHEY and CDR2 as SVGAGI, both from the germline V gene. Participants in the prospective study were aged about 18 to 100 years, lived in approximately 26 United States geographic areas, and enrolled through a virtual design. In the prospective study, cohorts were assigned on the basis of participant-reported clinical history obtained from a screening survey and a study questionnaire. In the prospective study, mobile phlebotomists collected whole blood, serum and a nasopharyngeal or oropharyngeal swab from each participant. Over an approximately 2-month period, participants in the prospective study had the option of providing additional blood draws and questionnaires. Before DNA extraction, prospective study blood samples were shipped either frozen or at room temperature.

Note on this clone: Its antigen has not been determined. Per-base qualities were not stored, and no clone one base away is much larger.

This TCR was sampled from a young woman with acute COVID-19. The chain is made from TRBV6-5 and TRBJ1-1, with the D segment identity uncertain. Sequences were obtained from PBMCs or T cells enriched from blood (not recorded which). CDR3 loop: CASQSDEGLGTEAFF. The sequence in DNA is TGTGCCAGCCAGTCCGATGAGGGTCTCGGGACTGAAGCTTTCTTT.